The clone carrying this T cell receptor (beta chain) was picked up a small number of times. Its antigen is as yet unknown. Reverse transcription of all isolated RNA meant that expressed TCRB transcripts were sequenced. Clones were read by immunoSEQ multiplex PCR, and TCRdb kept only the in-frame ones, dropping some. This table has under 300,000 clones, around 13% appearing once. There was one heparinised blood draw per donor, averaging around 120 mL. CD45RO/CCR7/CD25/CD127/CD95/CD27 sorting isolated CD4+ naive, central memory, regulatory and stem cell-like memory cells. The sample comes from a study of beta chain features in type 1 diabetes. Study in general: No patient-donor differences in age, gender, total cells or subset yield.

The V segment lost 2 bases and the J segment 4 bases; nucleotides outside the gene matches: 7. The CDR3 has 15 residues. Per germline, CDR1 SGHTA and CDR2 FQGNSA. Findings of the study overall: Moderate but significant shortening of TCRB CDR3s was recorded in all four CD4+ subsets from Type 1 diabetes patients. Naive, central memory and regulatory TCRB repertoires appeared more similar among patients than healthy donors.

This TCR was recovered from a young man with type 1 diabetes. The chain joins TRBV7-2 to TRBJ1-1; 7 bases match TRBD1. Sequencing used naive CD4+ T cells from blood. CDR3 sequence: CASSLTLTGATEAFF. DNA for the CDR3: TGTGCCAGCAGCTTAACCCTTACAGGGGCCACTGAAGCTTTCTTT.